The T cell receptor beta chain under discussion was sequenced for a study of human T cells and chemical hapten exposure. V was pared by 3 bases and J by 0 bases, with 16 bases of the junction left unmatched. CDR1 and CDR2 from the germline V gene are MDHEN and SYDVKM. The CDR3 is 20 amino acids. The study's findings and limits: PT1 expanded TCR counts correlated positively with patch test score. The number of TCRs over 1 in 1000 frequency stayed unchanged after DPC.

As for time point: patch test 1, 2 weeks after DPC sensitization. Noted treatment: therapeutic diphenylcyclopropenone sensitization with weekly scalp DPC. Participating donors were patients with alopecia, aged 18 to 70 years, considered appropriate candidates for DPC. A word on this clonotype: Its antigen remains unknown.

Each cDNA molecule in the library carried unique molecular identifiers. Using its own MiXCR run on the RACE reads, TCRdb lists one record per CDR3 protein. Here the sample spans just over 80,000 distinct CDR3 sequences, approximately 12% being singletons. The specimen was whole blood, collected in connection with sensitization to the hapten diphenylcyclopropenone (DPC). The rearrangement links TRBV28 to TRBJ1-4, with 7 bases lining up with TRBD1. The clonotype originates from a woman between 50 and 59 years old with alopecia areata. Some clones in this sample may be carry-over from other donors' samples. The CDR3 nucleotides are TGTGCCAGCAGTTTTTTGGCCTCACAGGGGCGCCTTTCAACTAATGAAAAACTGTTTTTT. Amino acids: CASSFLASQGRLSTNEKLFF. Using reference TRBV28 and TRBJ1-4 for the parts outside the CDR3, the full variable domain is DVKVTQSSRYLVKRTGEKVFLECVQDMDHENMFWYRQDPGLGLRLIYFSYDVKMKEKGDIPEGYSVSREKKERFSLILESASTNQTSMYLCASSFLASQGRLSTNEKLFFGSGTQLSVL.